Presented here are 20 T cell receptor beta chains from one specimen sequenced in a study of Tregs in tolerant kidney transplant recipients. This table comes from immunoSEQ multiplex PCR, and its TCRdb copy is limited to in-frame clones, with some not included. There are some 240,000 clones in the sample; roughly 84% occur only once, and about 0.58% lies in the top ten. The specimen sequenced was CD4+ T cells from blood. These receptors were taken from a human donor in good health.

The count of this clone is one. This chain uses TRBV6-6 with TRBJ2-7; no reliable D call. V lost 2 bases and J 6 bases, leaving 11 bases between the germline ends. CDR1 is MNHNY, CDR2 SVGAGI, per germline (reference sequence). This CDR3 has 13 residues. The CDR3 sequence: CASSYVEVGEQYF. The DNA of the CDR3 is TGTGCCAGCAGTTACGTTGAGGTGGGCGAGCAGTACTTC.

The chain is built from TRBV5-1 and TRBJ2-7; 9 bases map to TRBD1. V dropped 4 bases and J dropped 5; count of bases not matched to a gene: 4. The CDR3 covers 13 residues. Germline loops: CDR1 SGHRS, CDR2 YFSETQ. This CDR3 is CASSRDRVDEQYF. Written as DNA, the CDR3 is TGCGCCAGCAGCCGGGACAGGGTCGACGAGCAGTACTTC.

The CDR3 loop reads CASSLGVLQFF. The CDR3 nucleotides are TGTGCCAGCAGCTTGGGGGTCCTGCAGTTCTTC. The chain recombines TRBV5-4 with TRBJ2-1; D gene unclear. CDR1 is SGHNT, CDR2 YYREEE, per germline (reference sequence). Trimming stripped 0 bases from V and 12 bases from J, with 7 bases between. This CDR3 has 11 residues.

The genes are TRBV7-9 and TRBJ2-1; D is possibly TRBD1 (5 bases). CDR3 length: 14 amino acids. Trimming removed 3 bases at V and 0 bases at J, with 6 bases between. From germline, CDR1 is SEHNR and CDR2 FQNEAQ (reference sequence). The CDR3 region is CASSLTVSYNEQFF. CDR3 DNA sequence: TGTGCCAGCAGCTTGACAGTCTCCTACAATGAGCAGTTCTTC.

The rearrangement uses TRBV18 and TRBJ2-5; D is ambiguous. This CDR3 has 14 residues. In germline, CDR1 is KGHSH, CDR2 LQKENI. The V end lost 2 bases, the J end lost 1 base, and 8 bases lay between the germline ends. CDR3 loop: CASSPDTSQETQYF. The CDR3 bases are TGTGCCAGCTCACCAGACACGAGCCAAGAGACCCAGTACTTC. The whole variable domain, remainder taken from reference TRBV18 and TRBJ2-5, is NAGVMQNPRHLVRRRGQEARLRCSPMKGHSHVYWYRQLPEEGLKFMVYLQKENIIDESGMPKERFSAEFPKEGPSILRIQQVVRGDSAAYFCASSPDTSQETQYFGPGTRLLVL.

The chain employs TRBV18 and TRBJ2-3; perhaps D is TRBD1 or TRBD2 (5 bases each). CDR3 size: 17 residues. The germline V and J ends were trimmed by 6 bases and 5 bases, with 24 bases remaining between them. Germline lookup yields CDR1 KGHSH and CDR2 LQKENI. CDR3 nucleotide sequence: TGTGCCAGCTCTCCGAACCGGGACCTACGATCCGGAGATACGCAGTATTTT. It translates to CASSPNRDLRSGDTQYF.

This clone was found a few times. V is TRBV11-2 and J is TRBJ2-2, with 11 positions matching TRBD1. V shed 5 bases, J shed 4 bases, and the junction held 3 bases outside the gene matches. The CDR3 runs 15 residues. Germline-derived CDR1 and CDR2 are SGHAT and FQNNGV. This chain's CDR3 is CASSQDRGRTGELFF. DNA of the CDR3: TGTGCCAGCAGCCAGGACAGGGGGCGCACCGGGGAGCTGTTTTTT.

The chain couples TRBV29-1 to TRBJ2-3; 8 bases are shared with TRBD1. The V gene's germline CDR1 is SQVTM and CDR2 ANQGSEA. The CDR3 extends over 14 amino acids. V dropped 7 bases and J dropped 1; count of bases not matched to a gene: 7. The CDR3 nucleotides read TGCAGCGAGACAGGGGCCCTGGGCACAGATACGCAGTATTTT. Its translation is CSETGALGTDTQYF.

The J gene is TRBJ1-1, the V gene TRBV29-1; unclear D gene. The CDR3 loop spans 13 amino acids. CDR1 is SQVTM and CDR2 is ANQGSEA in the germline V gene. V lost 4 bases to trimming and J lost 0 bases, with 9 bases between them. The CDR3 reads CSVGFQLNTEAFF. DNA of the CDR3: TGCAGCGTTGGGTTTCAATTGAACACTGAAGCTTTCTTT.

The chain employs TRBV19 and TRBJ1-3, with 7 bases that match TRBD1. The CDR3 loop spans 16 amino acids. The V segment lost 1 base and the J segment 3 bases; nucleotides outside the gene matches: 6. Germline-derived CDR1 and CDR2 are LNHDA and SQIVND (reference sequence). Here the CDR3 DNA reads TGTGCCAGTAGTATAGGAAGACAGGGTGTTGGAAACACCATATATTTT. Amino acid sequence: CASSIGRQGVGNTIYF.

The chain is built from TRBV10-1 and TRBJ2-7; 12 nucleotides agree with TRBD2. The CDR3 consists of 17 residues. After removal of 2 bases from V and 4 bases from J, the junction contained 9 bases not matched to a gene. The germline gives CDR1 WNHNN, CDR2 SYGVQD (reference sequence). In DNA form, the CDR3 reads TGCGCCAGCAGTGAGAGGGGTGGACTAGCGGGGCGATACGAGCAGTACTTC. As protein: CASSERGGLAGRYEQYF.

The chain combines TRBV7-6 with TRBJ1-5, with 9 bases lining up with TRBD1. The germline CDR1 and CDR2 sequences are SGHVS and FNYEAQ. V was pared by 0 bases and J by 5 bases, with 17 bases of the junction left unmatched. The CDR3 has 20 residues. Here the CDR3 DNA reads TGTGCCAGCAGCTTAGCGCCCCCGGCCTCCGGGACAGGGCTCCATCAGCCCCAGCATTTT. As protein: CASSLAPPASGTGLHQPQHF.

This CDR3 reads CTSSLRSWGTMNTEAFF. The CDR3 coding sequence is TGTACCAGCAGCTTAAGGAGCTGGGGAACTATGAACACTGAAGCTTTCTTT. The V gene is TRBV7-2, the J gene TRBJ1-1; D remains ambiguous. The V gene's germline CDR1 is SGHTA and CDR2 FQGNSA. The CDR3 covers 17 residues. Trimming shortened V by 2 bases and J by 0 bases, and 16 bases separated the two germline ends. The whole variable domain, filled in from reference TRBV7-2 and TRBJ1-1, reads GAGVSQSPSNKVTEKGKDVELRCDPISGHTALYWYRQSLGQGLEFLIYFQGNSAPDKSGLPSDRFSAERTGGSVSTLTIQRTQQEDSAVYLCTSSLRSWGTMNTEAFFGQGTRLTVV.

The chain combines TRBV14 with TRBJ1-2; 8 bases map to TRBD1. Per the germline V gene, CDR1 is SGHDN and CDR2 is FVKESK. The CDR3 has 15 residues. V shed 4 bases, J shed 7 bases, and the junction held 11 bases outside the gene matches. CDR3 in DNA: TGTGCCAGCAGCCCGGCCGGGCAGGGGGCAATTGGCTACACCTTC. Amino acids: CASSPAGQGAIGYTF.

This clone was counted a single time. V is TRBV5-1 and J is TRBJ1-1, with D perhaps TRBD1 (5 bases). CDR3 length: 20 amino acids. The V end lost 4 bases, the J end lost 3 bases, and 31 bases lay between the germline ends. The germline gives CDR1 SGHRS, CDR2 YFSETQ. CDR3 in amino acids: CASSLRGQGRGGEGHTEAFF. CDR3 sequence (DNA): TGCGCCAGCAGCCTTCGAGGGCAGGGAAGGGGAGGGGAAGGACACACTGAAGCTTTCTTT.

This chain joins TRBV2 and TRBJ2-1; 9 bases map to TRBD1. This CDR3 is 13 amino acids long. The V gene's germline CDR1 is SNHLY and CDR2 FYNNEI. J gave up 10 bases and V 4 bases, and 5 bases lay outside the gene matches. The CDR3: CASSGDGTGEQFF. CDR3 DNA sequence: TGTGCCAGCAGTGGAGATGGGACAGGGGAGCAGTTCTTC.

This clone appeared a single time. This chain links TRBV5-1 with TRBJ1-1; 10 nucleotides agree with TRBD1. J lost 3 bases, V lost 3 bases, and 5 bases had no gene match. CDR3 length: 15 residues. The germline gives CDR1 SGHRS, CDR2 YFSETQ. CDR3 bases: TGCGCCAGCAGCTCTACCGGGACAGGGGACACTGAAGCTTTCTTT. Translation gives CASSSTGTGDTEAFF. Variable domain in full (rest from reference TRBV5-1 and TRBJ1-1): KAGVTQTPRYLIKTRGQQVTLSCSPISGHRSVSWYQQTPGQGLQFLFEYFSETQRNKGNFPGRFSGRQFSNSRSEMNVSTLELGDSALYLCASSSTGTGDTEAFFGQGTRLTVV.

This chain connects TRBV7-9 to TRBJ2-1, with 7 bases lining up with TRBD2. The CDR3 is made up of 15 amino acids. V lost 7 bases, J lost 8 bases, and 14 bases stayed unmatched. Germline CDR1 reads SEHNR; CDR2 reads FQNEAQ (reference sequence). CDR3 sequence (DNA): TGTGCCAGCACCTTCGGGGGAGCGGGGAACGATGAGCAGTTCTTC. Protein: CASTFGGAGNDEQFF.

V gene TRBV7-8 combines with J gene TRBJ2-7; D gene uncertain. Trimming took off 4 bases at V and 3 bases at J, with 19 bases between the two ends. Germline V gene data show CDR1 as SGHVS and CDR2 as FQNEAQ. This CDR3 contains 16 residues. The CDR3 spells CASSSQGRAEGYEQYF. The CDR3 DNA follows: TGTGCCAGCAGCTCCCAAGGACGGGCAGAAGGCTACGAGCAGTACTTC.

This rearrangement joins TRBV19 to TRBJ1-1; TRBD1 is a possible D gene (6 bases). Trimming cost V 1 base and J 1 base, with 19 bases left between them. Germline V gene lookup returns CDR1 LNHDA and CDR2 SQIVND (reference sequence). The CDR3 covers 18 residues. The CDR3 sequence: CASSIGVQGNLRNTEAFF. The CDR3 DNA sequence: TGTGCCAGTAGTATAGGGGTACAGGGCAACCTCCGGAACACTGAAGCTTTCTTT.